The 25 T cell receptor beta chains below come from one sample, sequenced in a study of blood T cell dynamics during melanoma immunotherapy. The time point is: week 3, after first cycle of checkpoint inhibitor. Sequencing was performed with immunoSEQ multiplex PCR; in TCRdb, only in-frame clones are kept and a portion is missing. The sample has 25,000 to 35,000 clones; 80% to 85% are singletons. The sample in question was blood, obtained from a patient treated with checkpoint blockade. The source of these receptors is a human donor with melanoma.

This clone has only one observation. The chain recombines TRBV6-1 with TRBJ1-1; D is unclear. Germline loops: CDR1 MNHNS, CDR2 SASEGT. The V end lost 3 bases, the J end lost 8 bases, and 13 bases lay between the germline ends. The CDR3 consists of 13 residues. The CDR3 loop reads CASSDGPGVEAFF. The CDR3, as DNA: TGTGCCAGCAGTGACGGGCCCGGGGTGGAAGCTTTCTTT.

This clone appeared once. CDR3 in amino acids: CATSRVQGAYEQYF. CDR3 nucleotides: TGTGCCACCAGCAGAGTGCAGGGCGCCTACGAGCAGTACTTC. This sequence joins TRBV15 and TRBJ2-7; TRBD1 is a possible D gene (5 bases). Per the germline V gene, CDR1 is LNHNV and CDR2 is YYDKDF (reference sequence). Trimming removed 1 base at V and 2 bases at J, with 9 bases between. The CDR3 covers 14 residues.

The chain couples TRBV11-2 to TRBJ2-5; 7 bases agree with TRBD1. V dropped 1 base and J dropped 2; count of bases not matched to a gene: 1. Germline V CDR1 and CDR2: SGHAT, FQNNGV. The CDR3 is 14 amino acids. This CDR3 reads CASSLAGQQETQYF. CDR3 nucleotide sequence: TGTGCCAGCAGCTTAGCGGGACAGCAAGAGACCCAGTACTTC.

V is TRBV5-1 and J is TRBJ2-5, with D tentatively TRBD1 or TRBD2 (5 bases each). V lost 3 bases, J lost 3 bases, and 15 bases lay in between. CDR1 SGHRS and CDR2 YFSETQ come from the germline V gene. The CDR3 has 15 residues. CDR3 in DNA: TGCGCCAGCAGCTCAGAATGGGACCGGGAAGAGACCCAGTACTTC. The encoded protein is CASSSEWDREETQYF.

This clone was seen more than once but under ten times. This chain connects TRBV7-9 to TRBJ1-5; D is ambiguous. There are 13 residues in the CDR3. The V gene's germline CDR1 is SEHNR and CDR2 FQNEAQ (reference sequence). Trimming took 1 base from V and 5 from J, leaving 6 bases between them. The CDR3 loop reads CASSLEGYQPQHF. In DNA form, the CDR3 reads TGTGCCAGCAGCTTAGAGGGTTATCAGCCCCAGCATTTT. Variable domain in full (rest from reference TRBV7-9 and TRBJ1-5): DTGVSQNPRHKITKRGQNVTFRCDPISEHNRLYWYRQTLGQGPEFLTYFQNEAQLEKSRLLSDRFSAERPKGSFSTLEIQRTEQGDSAMYLCASSLEGYQPQHFGDGTRLSIL.

The chain couples TRBV7-9 to TRBJ1-5, with 9 bases matching TRBD1. CDR3 length: 13 amino acids. Germline CDR1 is SEHNR and CDR2 is FQNEAQ (reference sequence). Losses at the gene ends were 5 bases for V and 8 bases for J; bases not matched to a gene: 4. Written as DNA, the CDR3 is TGTGCCAGCAGCCCGGGACAGGGAAAGCCCCAGCATTTT. This sequence encodes CASSPGQGKPQHF.

V usage is TRBV27 and J usage is TRBJ1-2; the match to TRBD1 covers 9 bases. Germline loops: CDR1 MNHEY, CDR2 SMNVEV (reference sequence). Trimming removed 5 bases from V and 3 bases from J; junction bases left unmatched: 4. This CDR3 contains 14 residues. The CDR3 region is CASSPRTGDYGYTF. The CDR3 nucleotides are TGTGCCAGCAGTCCCAGGACAGGGGACTATGGCTACACCTTC.

V is TRBV28 and J is TRBJ1-5, with 8 bases identical to TRBD1. The germline V gene encodes CDR1 MDHEN and CDR2 SYDVKM. This CDR3 contains 15 residues. Unmatched junction bases numbered 11, after V lost 8 bases and J lost 5 bases. The CDR3 loop reads CASRPSDRDYQPQHF. The CDR3 region has the DNA TGTGCCAGCCGCCCCTCGGACAGGGATTATCAGCCCCAGCATTTT. Using reference TRBV28 and TRBJ1-5 for the parts outside the CDR3, the full variable domain is DVKVTQSSRYLVKRTGEKVFLECVQDMDHENMFWYRQDPGLGLRLIYFSYDVKMKEKGDIPEGYSVSREKKERFSLILESASTNQTSMYLCASRPSDRDYQPQHFGDGTRLSIL.

Concerning this clone: One end of the junction varies from germline; a read error may be responsible. This rearrangement joins TRBV5-6 to TRBJ2-7; possible D gene TRBD2, 6 bases. The CDR3 contains 13 residues. From germline, CDR1 is SGHDT and CDR2 YYEEEE. This CDR3 is CASSLGLHYEQYF. In DNA, the CDR3 is TGTGCCAGCAGTTTGGGACTGCACTACGAGCAGTACTTC.

The CDR3, as DNA: TGTGCCAGCAGAGCCGGGACAGATTCCTACGAGCAGTACTTC. Encoded protein: CASRAGTDSYEQYF. The chain links TRBV5-8 to TRBJ2-7, with 7 bases matching TRBD1. The germline V gene has CDR1 SGHTS and CDR2 YDEGEE. The ends lost 5 bases at V and 1 base at J; junction bases unmatched: 6. The CDR3 has 14 residues.

The CDR3 sequence: CASSQTVGSHGYTF. The DNA for the CDR3 is TGCGCCAGCAGCCAAACCGTGGGTTCACACGGCTACACCTTC. The chain joins TRBV4-3 to TRBJ1-2; D not certain. This CDR3 comprises 14 residues. CDR1 is LGHNA and CDR2 is YSLEER in the germline V gene. V lost 2 bases to trimming and J lost 8 bases, with 15 bases between them.

Only a few counts were recorded for this clone. The genes are TRBV25-1 and TRBJ1-1, with D hard to call. Germline V gene data show CDR1 as MGHDK and CDR2 as SYGVNS. V dropped 1 base and J dropped 7 bases, with 10 bases sitting between them. CDR3 length: 13 residues. As DNA, the CDR3 is TGTGCCAGCAGTGAATCGGTAGGATATGAAGCTTTCTTT. This translates into CASSESVGYEAFF.

This clone was recorded a few times. This chain connects TRBV1 to TRBJ2-3; the DNA was not used to check the table's D call, TRBD2. TRBV1 is a pseudogene. The CDR3 has 14 residues. The CDR3, as DNA: TGCACCAGCAGCCTAAGTAGATGCACAGATACGCAGTATTTT. Its translation: CTSSLSRCTDTQYF.

The chain employs TRBV5-5 and TRBJ1-6; D unresolved. Trimming left V 4 bases short and J 7 bases short, with 18 bases between. From germline, CDR1 is SGHKS and CDR2 YYEKEE (reference sequence). The CDR3 has 16 residues. The CDR3 is CASSPLLTSTNSPLHF. The DNA for the CDR3 is TGTGCCAGCAGCCCCCTTTTGACGTCGACGAATTCACCCCTCCACTTT.

This clone came up once. V and J are TRBV19 and TRBJ1-1; 8 nucleotides align to TRBD1. V trimming: 5 bases; J trimming: 10 bases; junction bases outside the gene matches: 15. This CDR3 is built from 15 residues. Germline assignment: CDR1 LNHDA and CDR2 SQIVND (reference sequence). The CDR3 is CASSVRQGQAWRAFF. The DNA of the CDR3 is TGTGCCAGTAGTGTACGCCAGGGACAGGCGTGGAGAGCTTTCTTT. Full variable domain (rest looked up from reference TRBV19 and TRBJ1-1): DGGITQSPKYLFRKEGQNVTLSCEQNLNHDAMYWYRQDPGQGLRLIYYSQIVNDFQKGDIAEGYSVSREKKESFPLTVTSAQKNPTAFYLCASSVRQGQAWRAFFGQGTRLTVV.

This chain connects TRBV27 to TRBJ2-7; the D is unclear. The CDR3 loop spans 13 amino acids. Germline CDR1 and CDR2: MNHEY and SMNVEV (reference sequence). Trimming pared 5 bases from V and 4 bases from J, leaving 12 bases between. CDR3 region: CASSRSNPYEQYF. CDR3 bases: TGTGCCAGCAGTAGATCTAATCCTTACGAGCAGTACTTC.

The chain recombines TRBV29-1 with TRBJ1-2, with TRBD1 identical over 9 bases. Germline V gene sequence: CDR1 SQVTM, CDR2 ANQGSEA. The junction had 6 bases not matched to a gene; V was cut back by 4 bases and J by 0 bases. The CDR3 consists of 15 residues. The CDR3 DNA reads as TGCAGCGTTGGAGGGGGGGACAGGGCTAACTATGGCTACACCTTC. Amino acid sequence: CSVGGGDRANYGYTF.

The chain links TRBV19 to TRBJ1-1, with a weak D call TRBD1 (5 bases). This CDR3 is built from 16 residues. Trimming pared 6 bases from V and 6 bases from J, leaving 23 bases between. Germline V lookup: CDR1 LNHDA, CDR2 SQIVND (reference sequence). The CDR3 sequence: CASSHRRGQTGAEAFF. The CDR3 nucleotides are TGTGCCAGTAGCCATCGTCGCGGCCAAACGGGGGCTGAAGCTTTCTTT. The complete variable domain, with remaining parts taken from reference TRBV19 and TRBJ1-1, reads DGGITQSPKYLFRKEGQNVTLSCEQNLNHDAMYWYRQDPGQGLRLIYYSQIVNDFQKGDIAEGYSVSREKKESFPLTVTSAQKNPTAFYLCASSHRRGQTGAEAFFGQGTRLTVV.

The chain couples TRBV2 to TRBJ2-5; D not resolved. V lost 2 bases and J 2 bases, leaving 12 bases between the germline ends. Germline loops: CDR1 SNHLY, CDR2 FYNNEI. The CDR3 runs 15 residues. CDR3 protein: CASSELPQQQETQYF. As DNA, the CDR3 is TGTGCCAGCAGTGAACTCCCACAACAACAAGAGACCCAGTACTTC.

V is TRBV4-2 and J is TRBJ2-7; 9 bases map to TRBD2. The ends lost 0 bases at V and 2 bases at J; junction bases unmatched: 8. The germline V gene has CDR1 LGHNA and CDR2 YNFKEQ. The CDR3 consists of 17 residues. The CDR3 bases are TGTGCCAGCAGCCAAGAGGTGGCGACTAGCGGCCCCTACGAGCAGTACTTC. It yields the protein CASSQEVATSGPYEQYF.

As to this clone: This same CDR3 is encoded by further DNA sequences in the sample. The chain joins TRBV5-1 to TRBJ2-5; TRBD2 might be the D (5 bases). CDR3 length: 14 amino acids. V was pared by 0 bases and J by 2 bases, with 8 bases between. Per germline, CDR1 SGHRS and CDR2 YFSETQ. CDR3 DNA: TGCGCCAGCAGCTTGGGGGGAGTTCAAGAGACCCAGTACTTC. Translating gives CASSLGGVQETQYF.

V gene TRBV7-8 combines with J gene TRBJ2-6; unclear D gene. The germline V gene encodes CDR1 SGHVS and CDR2 FQNEAQ. This CDR3 is 15 amino acids long. Trimming stripped 5 bases from V and 1 base from J, with 9 bases between. The CDR3 region is CASSPRISGANVLTF. As DNA, the CDR3 is TGTGCCAGCAGCCCGAGGATATCTGGGGCCAACGTCCTGACTTTC.

The chain links TRBV5-6 to TRBJ2-3, with D unclear. Germline lookup yields CDR1 SGHDT and CDR2 YYEEEE. With 2 bases removed from V and 5 bases from J, the gap between germline ends came to 15 bases. The CDR3 totals 15 residues. The DNA for the CDR3 is TGTGCCAGCAGCTTCCTTGGCTGGTCCCAAGATACGCAGTATTTT. Translating gives CASSFLGWSQDTQYF. Full variable domain (rest looked up from reference TRBV5-6 and TRBJ2-3): DAGVTQSPTHLIKTRGQQVTLRCSPKSGHDTVSWYQQALGQGPQFIFQYYEEEERQRGNFPDRFSGHQFPNYSSELNVNALLLGDSALYLCASSFLGWSQDTQYFGPGTRLTVL.

Within the sample, this clone is medium-sized. The V and J genes are TRBV7-9 and TRBJ1-1; 7 bases align to TRBD1. The CDR3 contains 15 residues. The germline V gene has CDR1 SEHNR and CDR2 FQNEAQ (reference sequence). The V gene end was trimmed by 5 bases and the J gene end by 6 bases; junction bases not matched to a gene: 12. In nucleotides, the CDR3 is TGTGCCAGCAGCCCCCCGACAGGGATGGGCGCTGAAGCTTTCTTT. Translation: CASSPPTGMGAEAFF.

The gene calls are TRBV27 and TRBJ1-5, with D perhaps matching TRBD1 (6 bases). The CDR3 spans 17 residues. The germline gives CDR1 MNHEY, CDR2 SMNVEV (reference sequence). Trimming took off 4 bases at V and 3 bases at J, with 19 bases between the two ends. CDR3 loop: CASSSWGAGDNNQPQHF. In DNA, the CDR3 is TGTGCCAGCAGTTCATGGGGGGCAGGGGATAACAATCAGCCCCAGCATTTT.